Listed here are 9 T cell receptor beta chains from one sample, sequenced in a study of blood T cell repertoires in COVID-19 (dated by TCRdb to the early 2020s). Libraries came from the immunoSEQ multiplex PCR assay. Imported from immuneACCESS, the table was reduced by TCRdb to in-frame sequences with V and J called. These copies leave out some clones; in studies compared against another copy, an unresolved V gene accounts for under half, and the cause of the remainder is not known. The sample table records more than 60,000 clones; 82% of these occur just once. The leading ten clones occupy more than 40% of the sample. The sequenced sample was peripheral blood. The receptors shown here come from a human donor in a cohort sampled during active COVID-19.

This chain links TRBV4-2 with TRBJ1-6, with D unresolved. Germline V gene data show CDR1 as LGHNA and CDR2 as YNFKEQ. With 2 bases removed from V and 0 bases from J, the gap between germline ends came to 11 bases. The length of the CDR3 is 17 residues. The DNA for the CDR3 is TGTGCCAGCAGCCAAACGGACGGGAGCTCCTATAATTCACCCCTCCACTTT. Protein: CASSQTDGSSYNSPLHF.

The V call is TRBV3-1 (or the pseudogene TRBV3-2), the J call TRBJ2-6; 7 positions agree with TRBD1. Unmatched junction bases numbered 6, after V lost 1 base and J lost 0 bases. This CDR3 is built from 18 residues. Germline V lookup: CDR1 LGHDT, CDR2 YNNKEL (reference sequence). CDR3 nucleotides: TGTGCCAGCAGCCAAGCTGACAGGGTTAGCTCTGGGGCCAACGTCCTGACTTTC. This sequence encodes CASSQADRVSSGANVLTF.

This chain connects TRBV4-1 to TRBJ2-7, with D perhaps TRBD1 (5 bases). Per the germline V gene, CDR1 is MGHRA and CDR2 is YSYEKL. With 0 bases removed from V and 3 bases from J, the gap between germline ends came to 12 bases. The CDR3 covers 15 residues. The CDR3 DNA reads TGCGCCAGCAGCCAAGATAGGGGTGTGGGCTACGAGCAGTACTTC. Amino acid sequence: CASSQDRGVGYEQYF.

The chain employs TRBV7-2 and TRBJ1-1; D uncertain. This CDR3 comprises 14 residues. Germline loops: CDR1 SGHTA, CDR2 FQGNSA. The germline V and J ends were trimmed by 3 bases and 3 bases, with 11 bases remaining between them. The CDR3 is CASSFQAIDTEAFF. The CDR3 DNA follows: TGTGCCAGCAGCTTTCAGGCCATTGACACTGAAGCTTTCTTT.

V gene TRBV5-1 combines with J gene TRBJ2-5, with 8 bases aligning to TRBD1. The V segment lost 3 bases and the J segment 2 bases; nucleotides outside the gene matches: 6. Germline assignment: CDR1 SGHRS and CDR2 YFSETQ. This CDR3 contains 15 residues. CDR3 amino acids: CASSYPTGVQETQYF. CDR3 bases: TGCGCCAGCAGCTACCCGACAGGGGTTCAAGAGACCCAGTACTTC.

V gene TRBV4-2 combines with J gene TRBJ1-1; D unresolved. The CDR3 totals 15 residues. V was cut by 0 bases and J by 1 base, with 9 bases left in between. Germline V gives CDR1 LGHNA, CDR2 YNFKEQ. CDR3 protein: CASSQDYRENTEAFF. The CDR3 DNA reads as TGTGCCAGCAGCCAAGATTACCGGGAGAACACTGAAGCTTTCTTT.

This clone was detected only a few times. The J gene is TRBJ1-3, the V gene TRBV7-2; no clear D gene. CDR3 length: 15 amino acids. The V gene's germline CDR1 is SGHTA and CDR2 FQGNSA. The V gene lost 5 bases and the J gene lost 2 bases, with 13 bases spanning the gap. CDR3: CASSLIRQAGNTIYF. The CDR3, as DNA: TGTGCCAGCAGCCTTATTAGGCAGGCTGGAAACACCATATATTTT.

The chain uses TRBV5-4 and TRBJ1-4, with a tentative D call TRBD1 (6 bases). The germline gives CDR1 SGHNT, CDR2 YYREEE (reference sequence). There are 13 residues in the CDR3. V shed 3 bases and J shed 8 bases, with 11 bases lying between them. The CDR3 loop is CASSWGPMEKLFF. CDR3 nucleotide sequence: TGTGCCAGCAGCTGGGGGCCCATGGAAAAACTGTTTTTT.

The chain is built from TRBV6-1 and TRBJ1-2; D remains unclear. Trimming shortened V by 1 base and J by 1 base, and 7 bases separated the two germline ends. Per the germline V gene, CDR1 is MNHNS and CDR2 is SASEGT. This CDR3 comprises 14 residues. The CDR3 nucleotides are TGTGCCAGCAGTGAAGGCAGGAATAACTATGGCTACACCTTC. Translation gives CASSEGRNNYGYTF.